This TCR beta chain originates from a study of technical replicates of blood from a handful of donors. Repertoires were generated with immunoSEQ multiplex PCR, while TCRdb's copy carries only in-frame clones and drops some. The data show around 76,000 clones, nearly 99% seen once. This TCR was sampled from a human donor in good health. Sequencing used T cells isolated from PBMCs.

The CDR3 DNA sequence: TGTGCCAGCAGCTTAAGTGGCATCAATCAGCCCCAGCATTTT. This sequence encodes CASSLSGINQPQHF. This sequence joins TRBV11-3 and TRBJ1-5, with D unresolved. Trimming shortened V by 2 bases and J by 3 bases, and 8 bases separated the two germline ends. Looked up from germline, CDR1 is SGHNT and CDR2 is YENEEA. CDR3 length: 14 amino acids.